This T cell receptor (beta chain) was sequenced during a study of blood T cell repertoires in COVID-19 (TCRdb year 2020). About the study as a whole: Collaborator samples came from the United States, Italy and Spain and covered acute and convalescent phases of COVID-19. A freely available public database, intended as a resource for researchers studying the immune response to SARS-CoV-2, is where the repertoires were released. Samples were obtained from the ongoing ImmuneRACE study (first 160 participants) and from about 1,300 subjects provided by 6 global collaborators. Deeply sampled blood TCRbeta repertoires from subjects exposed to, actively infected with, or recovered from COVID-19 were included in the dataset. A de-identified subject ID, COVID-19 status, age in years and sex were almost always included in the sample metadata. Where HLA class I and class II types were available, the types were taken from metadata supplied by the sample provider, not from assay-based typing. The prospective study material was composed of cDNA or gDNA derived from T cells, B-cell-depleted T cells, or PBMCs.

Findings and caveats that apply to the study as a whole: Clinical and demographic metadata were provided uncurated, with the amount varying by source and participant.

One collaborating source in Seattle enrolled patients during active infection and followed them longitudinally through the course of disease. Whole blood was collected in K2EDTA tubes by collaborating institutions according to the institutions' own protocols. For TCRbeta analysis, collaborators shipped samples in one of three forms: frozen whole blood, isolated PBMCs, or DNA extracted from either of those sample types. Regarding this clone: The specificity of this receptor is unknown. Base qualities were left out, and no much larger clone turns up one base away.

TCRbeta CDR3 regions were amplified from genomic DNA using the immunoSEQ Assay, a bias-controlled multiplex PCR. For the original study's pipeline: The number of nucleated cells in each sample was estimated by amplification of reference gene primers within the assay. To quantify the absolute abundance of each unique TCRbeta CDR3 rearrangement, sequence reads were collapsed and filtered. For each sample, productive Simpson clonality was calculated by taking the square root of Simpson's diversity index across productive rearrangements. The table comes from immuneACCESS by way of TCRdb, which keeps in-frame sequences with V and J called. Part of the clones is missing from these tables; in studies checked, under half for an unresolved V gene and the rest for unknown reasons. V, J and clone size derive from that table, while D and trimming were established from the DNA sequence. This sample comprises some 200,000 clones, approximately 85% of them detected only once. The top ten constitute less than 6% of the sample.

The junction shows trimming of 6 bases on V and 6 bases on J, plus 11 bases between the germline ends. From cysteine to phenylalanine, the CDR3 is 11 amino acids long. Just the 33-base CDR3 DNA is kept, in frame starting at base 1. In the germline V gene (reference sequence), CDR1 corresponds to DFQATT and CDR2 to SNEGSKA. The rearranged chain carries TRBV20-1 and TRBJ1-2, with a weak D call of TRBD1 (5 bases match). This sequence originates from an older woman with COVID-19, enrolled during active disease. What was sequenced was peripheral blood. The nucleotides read TGCAGTGCGGGGGGAGGGAATGGCTACACCTTC. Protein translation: CSAGGGNGYTF.